The 32 T cell receptor beta chains in this list originate from one sample, sequenced in a study of T-cell reconstitution after alpha-beta-depleted transplantation in children. Preparation of the TCRbeta library involved a method that used unique molecular identifiers. TCRdb analysed the PCR reads with MiXCR anew, one entry per CDR3 protein. The table lists some 550,000 distinct CDR3 sequences, roughly 18% of them singletons. The sample here was PBMCs from the stem cell graft donor, taken from the stem cell graft. These receptors were collected from a human donor who donated a stem cell graft to a child with acute lymphoblastic leukemia.

This clonotype was seen a few times. The gene calls are TRBV29-1 and TRBJ2-5, with 9 bases lining up with TRBD2. The CDR3 runs 14 residues. V shed 2 bases, J shed 4 bases, and the junction held 5 bases outside the gene matches. Germline values: CDR1 SQVTM, CDR2 ANQGSEA. The CDR3 DNA reads as TGCAGCGTTGAAATTAGCGGGGGACCAGAGACCCAGTACTTC. Its protein product is CSVEISGGPETQYF. The full variable domain, in which reference TRBV29-1 and TRBJ2-5 provide the parts outside the CDR3, is SAVISQKPSRDICQRGTSLTIQCQVDSQVTMMFWYRQQPGQSLTLIATANQGSEATYESGFVIDKFPISRPNLTFSTLTVSNMSPEDSSIYLCSVEISGGPETQYFGPGTRLLVL.

J is TRBJ2-5 and V is TRBV7-9; D might be TRBD1 or TRBD2, each matching 5 bases. The CDR3 spans 15 residues. Trimming left V 6 bases short and J 2 bases short, with 16 bases between. Looked up from germline, CDR1 is SEHNR and CDR2 is FQNEAQ (reference sequence). The CDR3 protein is CASRIIPGPQETQYF. The CDR3, as DNA: TGTGCCAGCAGAATAATCCCGGGACCTCAAGAGACCCAGTACTTC.

The V and J genes are TRBV5-8 and TRBJ2-5, with D perhaps matching TRBD2 (6 bases). This CDR3 contains 13 residues. V lost 1 base and J 6 bases, leaving 10 bases between the germline ends. Germline CDR1 is SGHTS and CDR2 is YDEGEE. The CDR3 reads CASSLMTRQTQYF. The CDR3 DNA sequence: TGTGCCAGCAGCTTGATGACTAGACAGACCCAGTACTTC. Together with reference TRBV5-8 and TRBJ2-5, the CDR3 gives the full variable domain: EAGVTQSPTHLIKTRGQQATLRCSPISGHTSVYWYQQALGLGLQFLLWYDEGEERNRGNFPPRFSGRQFPNYSSELNVNALELEDSALYLCASSLMTRQTQYFGPGTRLLVL.

This clonotype occurred many times. The chain links TRBV12-3 or TRBV12-4 to TRBJ2-7; 13 bases are shared with TRBD2. This CDR3 has 14 amino acids. Unmatched junction bases numbered 4, after V lost 8 bases and J lost 3 bases. The DNA for the CDR3 is TGTGCCAGCCGGAGACTAGCGGGGGGCTACGAGCAGTACTTC. This encodes CASRRLAGGYEQYF.

This clonotype occurred once. The chain uses TRBV6-4 and TRBJ2-1; D is ambiguous. The germline V gene has CDR1 MRHNA and CDR2 SNTAGT. The CDR3 has 11 amino acids. Deletions cut 6 bases from V and 7 bases from J, with 7 bases between. CDR3 sequence (DNA): TGTGCCAGCAGGATCAATAATGAGCAGTTCTTC. Its translation is CASRINNEQFF.

The rearrangement links TRBV19 to TRBJ2-7; weak D call: TRBD2 (6 bases). V shed 8 bases and J shed 3 bases, with 20 bases lying between them. The length of the CDR3 is 15 residues. From germline, CDR1 is LNHDA and CDR2 SQIVND (reference sequence). This CDR3 reads CASGTRLDQNYEQYF. The DNA of the CDR3 is TGTGCCAGTGGGACCCGACTAGACCAAAACTACGAGCAGTACTTC.

This clonotype was observed a few times. The chain is built from TRBV27 and TRBJ1-3; D unresolved. This CDR3 has 15 amino acids. In germline, CDR1 is MNHEY, CDR2 SMNVEV (reference sequence). Trimming cost V 2 bases and J 4 bases, with 12 bases left between them. The CDR3 region is CASSLQEGPGNTIYF. The CDR3, as DNA: TGTGCCAGCAGTTTACAGGAGGGCCCGGGAAACACCATATATTTT.

The chain employs TRBV27 and TRBJ1-1; D perhaps matches TRBD1 (6 bases). Per the germline V gene, CDR1 is MNHEY and CDR2 is SMNVEV (reference sequence). The CDR3 covers 11 residues. V gave up 6 bases and J gave up 11 bases, with 13 bases separating them. Here the CDR3 reads CASSAGTIAFF. CDR3 bases: TGTGCCAGCAGCGCGGGGACAATTGCTTTCTTT.

The sample holds one count of this clonotype. The chain recombines TRBV5-1 with TRBJ2-3; a possible D gene is TRBD1 (5 bases). CDR1 and CDR2 (germline): SGHRS, YFSETQ. There are 17 residues in the CDR3. V lost 4 bases and J lost 1, with 19 bases in between. CDR3 DNA: TGCGCCAGCAGCCCCGGTTGGGTAGGGGCGCGCACAGATACGCAGTATTTT. Protein product: CASSPGWVGARTDTQYF.

In its sample, this clonotype was seen a few times. V is TRBV7-9 and J is TRBJ2-5, with TRBD2 identical over 14 bases. The V gene's germline CDR1 is SEHNR and CDR2 FQNEAQ (reference sequence). This CDR3 spans 17 amino acids. The J segment lost 6 bases and the V segment lost 5 bases, leaving 11 bases of the junction unmatched. CDR3 sequence (DNA): TGTGCCAGCAGCCTTTCGACTAGCGGGAGGGCCGCGAAGACCCAGTACTTC. Residues: CASSLSTSGRAAKTQYF.

V gene TRBV18 combines with J gene TRBJ1-1; D remains unclear. The CDR3 is 16 amino acids. In germline, CDR1 is KGHSH, CDR2 LQKENI. With 0 bases removed from V and 1 base from J, the gap between germline ends came to 12 bases. CDR3 sequence reads: CASSPPRKRRNTEAFF. As DNA, the CDR3 is TGTGCCAGCTCACCACCGAGAAAAAGGCGGAACACTGAAGCTTTCTTT.

The chain has TRBV5-1 and TRBJ2-1; D not resolved. Per the germline V gene, CDR1 is SGHRS and CDR2 is YFSETQ. Trimming left V 4 bases short and J 8 bases short, with 13 bases between. The CDR3 sequence is 13 residues long. CDR3 sequence reads: CASSLAGTDEQFF. For the CDR3, the DNA is TGCGCCAGCAGCCTCGCCGGCACGGATGAGCAGTTCTTC. The whole variable domain, remainder taken from reference TRBV5-1 and TRBJ2-1, is KAGVTQTPRYLIKTRGQQVTLSCSPISGHRSVSWYQQTPGQGLQFLFEYFSETQRNKGNFPGRFSGRQFSNSRSEMNVSTLELGDSALYLCASSLAGTDEQFFGPGTRLTVL.

This clonotype was seen a handful of times. V usage is TRBV20-1 and J usage is TRBJ2-1, with a possible D match to TRBD2 (6 bases). The CDR3 spans 14 residues. V was trimmed by 6 bases and J by 4 bases, leaving 16 bases between them. Germline CDR1 and CDR2: DFQATT and SNEGSKA (reference sequence). The CDR3 region has the DNA TGCAGTGCCCTCGGGGTAGCGGCATACAATGAGCAGTTCTTC. Encoded protein: CSALGVAAYNEQFF.

The V gene is TRBV5-5, the J gene TRBJ2-1; 8 bases are a match to TRBD1. V gave up 0 bases and J gave up 7 bases; unmatched junction bases: 6. The CDR3 loop spans 15 amino acids. CDR1 and CDR2 (germline): SGHKS, YYEKEE (reference sequence). The CDR3 coding sequence is TGTGCCAGCAGCTTGGCGAGGACAGGGTTGAATGAGCAGTTCTTC. Amino acid sequence: CASSLARTGLNEQFF.

This sequence joins TRBV10-3 and TRBJ2-7, with a possible D match to TRBD1 (6 bases). V was pared by 7 bases and J by 1 base, with 14 bases between. The CDR3 consists of 14 residues. Germline values: CDR1 ENHRY, CDR2 SYGVKD. The CDR3 spells CAIMDSSRSYEQYF. The DNA of the CDR3 is TGTGCCATCATGGACAGCTCCAGATCCTACGAGCAGTACTTC.

There are a few counts of this clonotype. The gene calls are TRBV25-1 and TRBJ1-5, with D possibly TRBD1 on 5 matching bases. The V gene's germline CDR1 is MGHDK and CDR2 SYGVNS. This CDR3 has 16 residues. Between the trimmed V and J ends, which lost 3 bases and 0 bases, there was a span of 12 bases. CDR3 DNA: TGTGCCAGCAGTGATTCAGGGAAATTTAGCAATCAGCCCCAGCATTTT. It encodes CASSDSGKFSNQPQHF.

This clonotype turned up a few times. The chain joins TRBV7-2 to TRBJ1-5, with D possibly TRBD1 on 5 matching bases. V was clipped by 4 bases and J by 4 bases, with 14 bases between them. Germline assignment: CDR1 SGHTA and CDR2 FQGNSA. The CDR3 consists of 15 residues. The DNA of the CDR3 is TGTGCCAGCAGCTACCAGAAGGGGTCGAATCAGCCCCAGCATTTT. This translates into CASSYQKGSNQPQHF. The full variable domain, its missing parts supplied by reference TRBV7-2 and TRBJ1-5, is GAGVSQSPSNKVTEKGKDVELRCDPISGHTALYWYRQSLGQGLEFLIYFQGNSAPDKSGLPSDRFSAERTGGSVSTLTIQRTQQEDSAVYLCASSYQKGSNQPQHFGDGTRLSIL.

This clonotype was counted at least ten times. The rearrangement uses TRBV29-1 and TRBJ1-1; no clear D gene. V was shortened by 6 bases and J by 0 bases, with 5 bases between the two germline ends. The length of the CDR3 is 11 residues. Germline V gene lookup returns CDR1 SQVTM and CDR2 ANQGSEA. CDR3 nucleotides: TGCAGCGTCTTCATGAACACTGAAGCTTTCTTT. The encoded protein is CSVFMNTEAFF.

This clonotype occurred a few times. The V call is TRBV6-6, the J call TRBJ2-1, with 8 bases lining up with TRBD1. The germline V gene encodes CDR1 MNHNY and CDR2 SVGAGI (reference sequence). V was pared by 4 bases and J by 8 bases, with 4 bases of the junction left unmatched. CDR3 length: 13 amino acids. The CDR3 DNA reads TGTGCCAGCAGTTTGGACAGGGCGGATGAGCAGTTCTTC. It translates to CASSLDRADEQFF.

The V gene is TRBV5-1, the J gene TRBJ2-7, with D perhaps TRBD1 (5 bases). Germline V gives CDR1 SGHRS, CDR2 YFSETQ. Trimming took 0 bases from V and 4 from J, leaving 14 bases between them. This CDR3 contains 15 residues. DNA for the CDR3: TGCGCCAGCAGCTTGGTAAGGGGCGGCCTATACGAGCAGTACTTC. Translation: CASSLVRGGLYEQYF. Variable domain in full (rest from reference TRBV5-1 and TRBJ2-7): KAGVTQTPRYLIKTRGQQVTLSCSPISGHRSVSWYQQTPGQGLQFLFEYFSETQRNKGNFPGRFSGRQFSNSRSEMNVSTLELGDSALYLCASSLVRGGLYEQYFGPGTRLTVT.

The chain combines TRBV5-1 with TRBJ1-3; tentatively, D is TRBD1 (5 bases). There are 15 residues in the CDR3. Trimming cost V 2 bases and J 4 bases, with 13 bases left between them. The V gene's germline CDR1 is SGHRS and CDR2 YFSETQ. The CDR3 reads CASSFAGSRGNTIYF. The CDR3 nucleotides are TGCGCCAGCAGCTTCGCAGGGAGCAGAGGAAACACCATATATTTT.

The rearrangement links TRBV19 to TRBJ1-1; TRBD1 is a possible D gene (6 bases). Germline loops: CDR1 LNHDA, CDR2 SQIVND (reference sequence). Trimming cost V 3 bases and J 5 bases, with 16 bases left between them. The CDR3 is made up of 15 amino acids. The CDR3 DNA reads TGTGCCAGTAGTATGACTTGGGGGGGCGAAACTGAAGCTTTCTTT. Residues: CASSMTWGGETEAFF.

This clonotype has a handful of counts. V and J are TRBV20-1 and TRBJ2-7; 10 nucleotides agree with TRBD1. Germline V gene sequence: CDR1 DFQATT, CDR2 SNEGSKA (reference sequence). The CDR3 spans 15 residues. V gave up 3 bases and J gave up 3 bases; unmatched junction bases: 8. The CDR3 DNA follows: TGCAGTGCTAGGGACAGCGACAGGGGGCTCTACGAGCAGTACTTC. Translation: CSARDSDRGLYEQYF.

This clonotype was observed a handful of times. The J gene is TRBJ2-7, the V gene TRBV12-3 or TRBV12-4; TRBD1 matches 11 bases. V was pared by 0 bases and J by 5 bases, with 0 bases of the junction left unmatched. This CDR3 region has 14 residues. The CDR3 loop reads CASSLADRGHEQYF. CDR3 in DNA: TGTGCCAGCAGTTTAGCGGACAGGGGGCACGAGCAGTACTTC.

This clonotype occurred a few times. The chain employs TRBV5-1 and TRBJ2-2, with D perhaps TRBD2 (5 bases). The CDR3 has 15 residues. CDR1 and CDR2 from the germline V gene are SGHRS and YFSETQ. Trimming shortened V by 0 bases and J by 4 bases, and 10 bases separated the two germline ends. As DNA, the CDR3 is TGCGCCAGCAGCTTGGCCAGCGGATTCACCGGGGAGCTGTTTTTT. This gives the protein CASSLASGFTGELFF.

Many counts were recorded for this clonotype. The rearrangement uses TRBV27 and TRBJ1-2; 12 positions agree with TRBD1. The CDR3 contains 16 residues. V lost 6 bases and J lost 4; bases outside the gene matches: 9. Germline loops: CDR1 MNHEY, CDR2 SMNVEV (reference sequence). This CDR3 reads CASSQTGTGGRYGYTF. As DNA, the CDR3 is TGTGCCAGCAGCCAGACAGGGACAGGGGGCCGCTATGGCTACACCTTC.

This chain uses TRBV7-9 with TRBJ2-3; 8 bases map to TRBD2. The V segment lost 5 bases and the J segment 2 bases; nucleotides outside the gene matches: 9. Germline CDR1 and CDR2: SEHNR and FQNEAQ (reference sequence). This CDR3 has 16 residues. The CDR3 DNA sequence: TGTGCCAGCAGCCCAAACTTAGCGGGGTACACAGATACGCAGTATTTT. Protein sequence: CASSPNLAGYTDTQYF.

The CDR3 nucleotides read TGTGCCAGCAGTGTACAGGGTCCCTACGAGCAGTACTTC. Protein product: CASSVQGPYEQYF. The chain has TRBV12-3 or TRBV12-4 and TRBJ2-7; maybe TRBD1 (6 bases). The CDR3 is 13 residues long. The ends were cut back, 5 bases at V and 2 bases at J, with 10 bases in the middle.

This clonotype was observed a few times. The chain joins TRBV11-1 to TRBJ2-5; 12 bases agree with TRBD1. V was clipped by 0 bases and J by 3 bases; unmatched bases: 20. Germline V CDR1 and CDR2: SGHAT, FQDESV (reference sequence). The CDR3 is 22 residues long. CDR3 region: CASSLAPLISTRDRGRKETQYF. CDR3 DNA sequence: TGTGCCAGCAGCTTAGCGCCCTTAATTTCTACCCGGGACAGGGGGCGAAAAGAGACCCAGTACTTC.

This clonotype showed up just a few times. The J gene is TRBJ2-2, the V gene TRBV27, with 7 bases aligning to TRBD1. Germline V gene sequence: CDR1 MNHEY, CDR2 SMNVEV (reference sequence). This CDR3 contains 16 residues. V shed 10 bases and J 3 bases; nucleotides not matched to a gene: 14. CDR3 DNA: TGTGCCACAGGGGGAGAAGGCAGGCGACACACCGGGGAGCTGTTTTTT. Its protein is CATGGEGRRHTGELFF.

This clonotype was counted only a few times. V usage is TRBV4-2 and J usage is TRBJ1-4; 9 bases are a match to TRBD1. This CDR3 has 16 residues. J was trimmed by 14 bases and V by 0 bases; bases with no gene match: 13. From germline, CDR1 is LGHNA and CDR2 YNFKEQ. The CDR3 region has the DNA TGTGCCAGCAGCCAAGATCTGGAACAGGGGGCCCCTAGTCTGTTTTTT. Protein: CASSQDLEQGAPSLFF.

This clonotype was observed a handful of times. The rearrangement links TRBV12-3 or TRBV12-4 to TRBJ2-7, with 9 bases matching TRBD1. V dropped 3 bases and J dropped 4; count of bases not matched to a gene: 4. The CDR3 has 14 residues. The CDR3, as DNA: TGTGCCAGCAGTTTCGACAGGGGGTGGTACGAGCAGTACTTC. Protein sequence: CASSFDRGWYEQYF.